Below are 8 T cell receptor beta chains sequenced from a single sample in a study of regulatory T cells in long-lasting Graves disease. Time point here: newly diagnosed GD, antithyroid drugs for less than 3 months. Generation of the TCR library employed RNA extracted from PBMCs. Assembly of TCR beta libraries relied on iRepertoire HTBI primers together with Arm-PCR of CDR3 regions. TCRdb processed the multiplex PCR reads anew with MiXCR; each CDR3 protein has one entry. The sample records about 440,000 distinct CDR3 sequences, just under 15% being singletons. The same data also contributed to another study, on T cells in Graves' hyperthyroidism and ophthalmopathy.

The sample was peripheral blood mononuclear cells (PBMCs), taken at new diagnosis, from a patient treated with antithyroid drugs. The receptors stem from a woman between 25 and 40 years old with Graves disease.

The CDR3 loop reads CASSLWGRGYNEQFF. CDR3 nucleotides: TGTGCCAGCAGTTTATGGGGCAGGGGCTACAATGAGCAGTTCTTC. V is TRBV28 and J is TRBJ2-1; TRBD1 might be the D (6 bases). Trimming stripped 0 bases from V and 3 bases from J, with 9 bases between. The length of the CDR3 is 15 residues. From germline, CDR1 is MDHEN and CDR2 SYDVKM.

This clonotype was observed a few times. This chain connects TRBV9 to TRBJ2-3; 7 bases fit TRBD2. The junction had 19 bases not matched to a gene; V was cut back by 3 bases and J by 3 bases. CDR1 and CDR2 (germline): SGDLS, YYNGEE. The CDR3 is 19 amino acids. The CDR3: CASSGSWAGDGVGTDTQYF. As DNA, the CDR3 is TGTGCCAGCAGCGGTTCCTGGGCGGGAGATGGTGTAGGGACAGATACGCAGTATTTT.

This clonotype was seen ten or more times. The genes are TRBV7-3 and TRBJ2-2, with TRBD2 matching over 8 bases. The CDR3 runs to 15 residues. Germline V gene sequence: CDR1 SGHTA, CDR2 FQGTGA. The J segment lost 4 bases and the V segment lost 4 bases, leaving 5 bases of the junction unmatched. The CDR3 protein is CASSSATSGTGELFF. CDR3 DNA: TGTGCCAGCAGCTCCGCAACTAGCGGCACCGGGGAGCTGTTTTTT.

J is TRBJ2-1 and V is TRBV9; TRBD2 matches at 13 bases. Germline lookup yields CDR1 SGDLS and CDR2 YYNGEE. The CDR3 has 22 amino acids. The trim removed 0 bases at V and 1 base at J, leaving 16 bases unmatched. The chain's CDR3 is CASSVALLVPGLAGPSYNEQFF. The CDR3 DNA follows: TGTGCCAGCAGCGTAGCTCTCCTCGTCCCGGGACTAGCGGGACCATCCTACAATGAGCAGTTCTTC.

This clonotype was seen a few times. This chain uses TRBV19 with TRBJ2-5; TRBD2 agrees at 7 bases. The CDR3 length is 14 residues. Germline lookup yields CDR1 LNHDA and CDR2 SQIVND (reference sequence). The ends lost 7 bases at V and 5 bases at J; junction bases unmatched: 10. The CDR3 protein is CASNPGGAGETQYF. The DNA for the CDR3 is TGTGCCAGTAATCCGGGAGGCGCGGGGGAGACCCAGTACTTC.

This clonotype has ten or more counts. This rearrangement joins TRBV30 to TRBJ1-1; D is perhaps TRBD1 (5 bases). The germline gives CDR1 GTSNPN, CDR2 SVGIG (reference sequence). This CDR3 is 15 amino acids long. V gave up 5 bases and J gave up 1 base, with 17 bases separating them. The CDR3 sequence is CAWGSGGQGNTEAFF. CDR3 DNA: TGTGCCTGGGGATCCGGTGGGCAGGGGAACACTGAAGCTTTCTTT.

This clonotype was observed a few times. V gene TRBV20-1 combines with J gene TRBJ1-1, with no clear D. V was cut by 0 bases and J by 1 base, with 6 bases left in between. The V gene's germline CDR1 is DFQATT and CDR2 SNEGSKA (reference sequence). The CDR3 has 13 residues. Here the CDR3 reads CSARDAGNTEAFF. The CDR3 region has the DNA TGCAGTGCTAGAGATGCAGGGAACACTGAAGCTTTCTTT.

This chain connects TRBV27 to TRBJ1-2, with 8 bases matching TRBD1. The CDR3 has 15 amino acids. CDR1 and CDR2 (germline): MNHEY, SMNVEV (reference sequence). V was clipped by 8 bases and J by 4 bases; unmatched bases: 12. CDR3 nucleotides: TGTGCCAGCGGACAGGGTGCAGGGGGGACCTATGGCTACACCTTC. Its protein is CASGQGAGGTYGYTF.